These 14 T cell receptor beta chains originate from one sample sequenced in a study of blood T cell repertoires in COVID-19. Assay used: immunoSEQ multiplex PCR; TCRdb lists only in-frame clones, some missing. The sample records approximately 480,000 clones, roughly 89% being singletons. The source material was peripheral blood. The receptors stem from a man in his late teens or twenties with COVID-19, enrolled during active disease.

This chain links TRBV2 with TRBJ1-2, with D perhaps TRBD1 (5 bases). The CDR3 extends over 13 amino acids. From germline, CDR1 is SNHLY and CDR2 FYNNEI. Trimming took off 7 bases at V and 8 bases at J, with 17 bases between the two ends. The CDR3 DNA is TGTGCCAGCAATGGGGGGGTATGGTACGGCTACACCTTC. Translation: CASNGGVWYGYTF.

CDR3 nucleotide sequence: TGTGCCAGCAGCTTAGTTCGGGGGGGCCAGTCGGAGACCCAGTACTTC. It encodes CASSLVRGGQSETQYF. The chain joins TRBV7-8 to TRBJ2-5; 8 bases line up with TRBD2. Germline CDR1 reads SGHVS; CDR2 reads FQNEAQ. The CDR3 spans 16 residues. The V and J ends lost 1 base and 5 bases, in that order; junction bases with no gene match: 9.

The V call is TRBV6-5, the J call TRBJ1-1, with D possibly TRBD1 on 5 matching bases. V lost 4 bases and J lost 4, with 10 bases in between. The V gene's germline CDR1 is MNHEY and CDR2 SVGAGI. The CDR3 runs 13 residues. The CDR3 here is CASSWGRSTEAFF. DNA of the CDR3: TGTGCCAGCAGTTGGGGCAGGAGCACTGAAGCTTTCTTT.

This sequence joins TRBV6-5 and TRBJ2-3, with a possible D match to TRBD1 (6 bases). The CDR3 sequence is 16 residues long. V was shortened by 3 bases and J by 5 bases, with 18 bases between the two germline ends. Germline assignment: CDR1 MNHEY and CDR2 SVGAGI. The CDR3 here is CASSYSLGGTIDTQYF. The CDR3 DNA is TGTGCCAGCAGTTATAGTTTAGGGGGAACCATAGATACGCAGTATTTT.

The chain is built from TRBV4-1 and TRBJ2-3, with a weak D call TRBD2 (5 bases). Trimming took 2 bases from V and 6 from J, leaving 9 bases between them. The CDR3 covers 13 residues. Germline values: CDR1 MGHRA, CDR2 YSYEKL. The CDR3 region has the DNA TGCGCCAGCAGCCAAAGTGGGAGCGATACGCAGTATTTT. The encoded protein is CASSQSGSDTQYF.

V and J are TRBV19 and TRBJ1-1; TRBD1 matches 7 bases. This CDR3 is 13 amino acids long. After removal of 1 base from V and 4 bases from J, the junction contained 0 bases not matched to a gene. Germline V gives CDR1 LNHDA, CDR2 SQIVND (reference sequence). For the CDR3, the DNA is TGTGCCAGTAGTATAGCAGGGGGCACTGAAGCTTTCTTT. This sequence encodes CASSIAGGTEAFF.

Note on this clone: This same CDR3 is encoded by further DNA sequences in the sample. The gene calls are TRBV5-1 and TRBJ1-3; D call uncertain. The V and J ends lost 1 base and 0 bases respectively, with 5 bases between them. Germline lookup yields CDR1 SGHRS and CDR2 YFSETQ. This CDR3 is built from 14 residues. The CDR3 here is CASSLTGSGNTIYF. The DNA for the CDR3 is TGCGCCAGCAGCTTGACTGGCTCTGGAAACACCATATATTTT.

This chain uses TRBV6-5 with TRBJ2-5; tentative D call: TRBD2 (6 bases). Germline V gene lookup returns CDR1 MNHEY and CDR2 SVGAGI. The V and J ends lost 5 bases and 1 base respectively, with 8 bases between them. The length of the CDR3 is 13 residues. CDR3 DNA sequence: TGTGCCAGCAGTCGGACTATCCAAGAGACCCAGTACTTC. This sequence encodes CASSRTIQETQYF.

The chain couples TRBV5-1 to TRBJ1-1, with D tentatively TRBD1 (5 bases). V was shortened by 0 bases and J by 4 bases, with 10 bases between the two germline ends. Germline assignment: CDR1 SGHRS and CDR2 YFSETQ. This CDR3 spans 14 amino acids. The CDR3 sequence: CASSLGGEATEAFF. In nucleotides, the CDR3 is TGCGCCAGCAGCTTGGGAGGGGAGGCCACTGAAGCTTTCTTT.

This clone appeared a few times. J is TRBJ1-6 and V is TRBV6-5, with 7 bases identical to TRBD1. The V gene's germline CDR1 is MNHEY and CDR2 SVGAGI. V lost 0 bases, J lost 10 bases, and 9 bases stayed unmatched. The CDR3 covers 16 residues. This CDR3 reads CASSYSRSTGDSPLHF. CDR3 bases: TGTGCCAGCAGTTACTCGAGGTCTACAGGGGACTCACCCCTCCACTTT.

This chain connects TRBV11-3 to TRBJ2-1; weak D call: TRBD1 (5 bases). V was pared by 0 bases and J by 9 bases, with 12 bases between. CDR3 length equals 14 residues. The V gene's germline CDR1 is SGHNT and CDR2 YENEEA. The CDR3 sequence: CASSLDQGWGEQFF. DNA of the CDR3: TGTGCCAGCAGCTTAGATCAGGGATGGGGTGAGCAGTTCTTC.

The CDR3 reads CASSTGLNTEAFF. CDR3 in DNA: TGTGCCAGCAGTACAGGGCTAAACACTGAAGCTTTCTTT. The rearrangement joins TRBV7-8 to TRBJ1-1; D is perhaps TRBD1 (6 bases). The CDR3 consists of 13 residues. CDR1 and CDR2 (germline): SGHVS, FQNEAQ. V lost 6 bases and J lost 2, with 10 bases in between.

This clone was seen a few times. J is TRBJ2-7 and V is TRBV6-5; perhaps TRBD1 as D (6 bases). V shed 6 bases and J shed 0 bases, with 12 bases lying between them. The CDR3 length is 14 residues. Germline values: CDR1 MNHEY, CDR2 SVGAGI. This chain's CDR3 is CASRVDRSSYEQYF. For the CDR3, the DNA is TGTGCCAGCAGAGTGGACAGAAGCTCCTACGAGCAGTACTTC.

J is TRBJ1-4 and V is TRBV5-1; TRBD1 might be the D (5 bases). From germline, CDR1 is SGHRS and CDR2 YFSETQ. The V end lost 0 bases, the J end lost 7 bases, and 10 bases lay between the germline ends. CDR3 size: 14 residues. DNA of the CDR3: TGCGCCAGCAGCTTGGCGGGGGGTGGTGAAAAACTGTTTTTT. Its protein is CASSLAGGGEKLFF.